Following are 21 T cell receptor beta chains from one sample sequenced in a study of metastatic and nonmetastatic thyroid tumors. With MiXCR, TCRdb reprocessed the PCR reads. The sample lists tens of thousands of clones, 20% seen once, with roughly 15% in the top ten. Patients were all untreated before their thyroid surgery. Specimen: blood. The receptors stem from a female donor with papillary thyroid cancer or a benign thyroid nodule (not recorded which). Some clones in this sample may be carry-over from other donors' samples.

This clone was picked up many times. The CDR3 here is CASSQGPAQETQYF. The CDR3 nucleotides read TGCGCCAGCAGCCAAGGCCCAGCTCAAGAGACCCAGTACTTC. The chain links TRBV4-1 to TRBJ2-5; D remains ambiguous. Per germline, CDR1 MGHRA and CDR2 YSYEKL. The CDR3 is 14 amino acids. Trimming stripped 1 base from V and 2 bases from J, with 8 bases between.

There are many counts of this clone. This sequence joins TRBV7-9 and TRBJ2-4; no reliable D call. Trimming left V 5 bases short and J 2 bases short, with 7 bases between. This CDR3 has 13 residues. CDR1 and CDR2 (germline): SEHNR, FQNEAQ (reference sequence). CDR3 residues: CASSTRSKNIQYF. The CDR3 DNA follows: TGTGCCAGCAGCACCCGGTCCAAAAACATTCAGTACTTC.

This clone was counted many times. The J gene is TRBJ2-1, the V gene TRBV12-3 or TRBV12-4; TRBD1 aligns across 10 bases. The CDR3 runs 15 residues. V trimming: 6 bases; J trimming: 4 bases; junction bases outside the gene matches: 6. The CDR3 loop reads CASRAGTGVYNEQFF. The CDR3 DNA reads TGTGCCAGCAGGGCCGGGACAGGGGTTTACAATGAGCAGTTCTTC.

This clone was detected many times. J is TRBJ2-6 and V is TRBV28, with 10 bases that match TRBD1. Unmatched junction bases numbered 5, after V lost 6 bases and J lost 0 bases. Germline V gene sequence: CDR1 MDHEN, CDR2 SYDVKM. The CDR3 has 17 amino acids. CDR3 protein: CASRTGQGSSGANVLTF. The CDR3 nucleotides are TGTGCCAGCAGGACGGGACAGGGGAGCTCTGGGGCCAACGTCCTGACTTTC.

This clone was counted a few times. The chain carries TRBV20-1 and TRBJ2-7; D possibly uses TRBD1 or TRBD2 (5 bases each). The CDR3 is 12 residues long. CDR1 is DFQATT, CDR2 SNEGSKA, per germline (reference sequence). V was shortened by 7 bases and J by 4 bases, with 14 bases between the two germline ends. The CDR3 loop is CSVGDGPYEQYF. CDR3 coding DNA: TGCAGTGTGGGGGACGGACCTTACGAGCAGTACTTC.

The rearrangement joins TRBV20-1 to TRBJ2-7; D gene unclear. The V gene lost 0 bases and the J gene lost 3 bases, with 9 bases spanning the gap. The CDR3 totals 13 residues. Germline V lookup: CDR1 DFQATT, CDR2 SNEGSKA (reference sequence). The CDR3 loop is CSARDLGGYEQYF. In DNA, the CDR3 is TGCAGTGCTAGAGATTTAGGTGGCTACGAGCAGTACTTC.

The J gene is TRBJ2-1, the V gene TRBV20-1, with TRBD2 identical over 12 bases. CDR3 length equals 16 residues. The V gene's germline CDR1 is DFQATT and CDR2 SNEGSKA (reference sequence). The J segment lost 2 bases and the V segment lost 3 bases, leaving 5 bases of the junction unmatched. CDR3 protein: CSASTSGRRTYNEQFF. CDR3 coding DNA: TGCAGTGCTAGTACTAGCGGGAGGAGGACCTACAATGAGCAGTTCTTC.

J is TRBJ1-2 and V is TRBV19; tentative D call: TRBD1 (5 bases). This CDR3 is 16 amino acids long. V was shortened by 0 bases and J by 2 bases, with 13 bases between the two germline ends. CDR1 is LNHDA and CDR2 is SQIVND in the germline V gene (reference sequence). The CDR3 DNA reads as TGTGCCAGTAGTATAGATACCGGGACGGTCAACTATGGCTACACCTTC. Amino acid sequence: CASSIDTGTVNYGYTF.

Ten or more counts support this clone. The gene calls are TRBV28 and TRBJ2-7, with D perhaps matching TRBD2 (6 bases). Germline V lookup: CDR1 MDHEN, CDR2 SYDVKM. V dropped 4 bases and J dropped 0 bases, with 16 bases sitting between them. The CDR3 extends over 16 amino acids. For the CDR3, the DNA is TGTGCCAGCAGTTCCTCGGGAGAGGGGCTCTCCTACGAGCAGTACTTC. Its protein is CASSSSGEGLSYEQYF.

A note on this clone: A much larger clone differs by one base, so this may be a read error. The V and J genes are TRBV7-8 and TRBJ2-4, with D tentatively TRBD2 (5 bases). Trimming removed 4 bases from V and 5 bases from J, with 18 bases in between. The CDR3 is made up of 16 amino acids. CDR1 and CDR2 (germline): SGHVS, FQNEAQ. CDR3 nucleotides: TGTGCCAGCAGCTCATACGGGGTTGGCAGCCAAAACATTCAGTACTTC. It yields the protein CASSSYGVGSQNIQYF.

The table lists this clone with many counts. The genes are TRBV28 and TRBJ1-4, with D unresolved. Looked up from germline, CDR1 is MDHEN and CDR2 is SYDVKM. Trimming cost V 4 bases and J 5 bases, with 11 bases left between them. The CDR3 loop spans 14 amino acids. CDR3 residues: CASSSPTQNEKLFF. CDR3 in DNA: TGTGCCAGCAGTTCTCCCACCCAGAATGAAAAACTGTTTTTT.

This clone was detected ten times or more. Germline is not matched at one junction end, which may reflect a read error. The sample carries other DNA sequences with the same CDR3. The chain combines TRBV6-4 with TRBJ2-3; 7 bases map to TRBD2. The germline gives CDR1 MRHNA, CDR2 SNTAGT. The CDR3 loop spans 16 amino acids. The CDR3 nucleotides are TGTGCTAGCAGTGACTCAGCGGCGGGAGAGGTAGATACGCAGTATTTT. Its protein product is CASSDSAAGEVDTQYF.

Sample share makes this clone medium-sized. This chain uses TRBV10-1 with TRBJ2-7; D is ambiguous. Deletions cut 3 bases from V and 0 bases from J, with 3 bases between. CDR3 length equals 12 residues. Per the germline V gene, CDR1 is WNHNN and CDR2 is SYGVQD (reference sequence). CDR3 protein: CASSEYSYEQYF. The CDR3 nucleotides are TGCGCCAGCAGTGAATACTCCTACGAGCAGTACTTC.

This clone was recorded many times. Other DNA sequences from this sample encode an identical CDR3 as well. The gene calls are TRBV7-3 and TRBJ1-1, with no clear D. In germline, CDR1 is SGHTA, CDR2 FQGTGA. Trimming removed 3 bases at V and 1 base at J, with 6 bases between. This CDR3 comprises 13 residues. This CDR3 reads CASSLAPNTEAFF. DNA of the CDR3: TGTGCCAGCAGCTTGGCCCCGAACACTGAAGCTTTCTTT.

This clone was counted between two and nine times. The chain joins TRBV2 to TRBJ2-7; the D gene is possibly TRBD2 (6 bases). Germline values: CDR1 SNHLY, CDR2 FYNNEI. There are 13 residues in the CDR3. Trimming stripped 11 bases from V and 2 bases from J, with 16 bases between. The CDR3 DNA reads TGTGCCTCCTGTACTAGCTTAACCTACGAGCAGTACTTC. It translates to CASCTSLTYEQYF.

The table lists this clone with many counts. The V call is TRBV3-1, the J call TRBJ2-5, with TRBD1 as a possible D gene (6 bases). Trimming took 4 bases from V and 4 from J, leaving 16 bases between them. Germline V lookup: CDR1 LGHDT, CDR2 YNNKEL (reference sequence). The CDR3 spans 15 residues. CDR3 amino acids: CASSPQGKTAETQYF. The DNA of the CDR3 is TGTGCCAGCAGCCCCCAGGGGAAAACCGCAGAGACCCAGTACTTC.

This clone was seen ten or more times. V gene TRBV7-2 combines with J gene TRBJ2-1; 11 bases line up with TRBD2. V gave up 2 bases and J gave up 0 bases; unmatched junction bases: 3. This CDR3 region has 17 residues. Looked up from germline, CDR1 is SGHTA and CDR2 is FQGNSA. CDR3 DNA: TGTGCCAGCAGCTTACTTACTAGCGGGGGCTCCTACAATGAGCAGTTCTTC. Encoded protein: CASSLLTSGGSYNEQFF.

This chain joins TRBV11-2 and TRBJ1-5, with unresolved D. The length of the CDR3 is 16 residues. Trimming stripped 5 bases from V and 2 bases from J, with 16 bases between. Germline V gene data show CDR1 as SGHAT and CDR2 as FQNNGV. CDR3 nucleotides: TGTGCCAGCAGCCCTTACCTCTCTGAGCGCAATCAGCCCCAGCATTTT. Its protein product is CASSPYLSERNQPQHF. Full variable domain (rest looked up from reference TRBV11-2 and TRBJ1-5): EAGVAQSPRYKIIEKRQSVAFWCNPISGHATLYWYQQILGQGPKLLIQFQNNGVVDDSQLPKDRFSAERLKGVDSTLKIQPAKLEDSAVYLCASSPYLSERNQPQHFGDGTRLSIL.

The J gene is TRBJ1-2, the V gene TRBV5-1; 8 bases agree with TRBD1. From germline, CDR1 is SGHRS and CDR2 YFSETQ. Trimming cost V 3 bases and J 4 bases; bases outside gene matches: 5. This CDR3 is 14 amino acids long. The CDR3 nucleotides read TGCGCCAGCAGCTATGACAGGGGCAGCTATGGCTACACCTTC. Translation: CASSYDRGSYGYTF. The full variable domain, its missing parts supplied by reference TRBV5-1 and TRBJ1-2, is KAGVTQTPRYLIKTRGQQVTLSCSPISGHRSVSWYQQTPGQGLQFLFEYFSETQRNKGNFPGRFSGRQFSNSRSEMNVSTLELGDSALYLCASSYDRGSYGYTFGSGTRLTVV.

This clone was seen only a few times. Possible read error: a much larger clone is one base away. This chain uses TRBV7-2 with TRBJ2-5; TRBD2 agrees at 12 bases. Germline values: CDR1 SGHTA, CDR2 FQGNSA. This CDR3 has 13 amino acids. V lost 10 bases to trimming and J lost 4 bases; unmatched junction nucleotides: 4. The CDR3 is CATGLAGLETQYF. In DNA, the CDR3 is TGTGCCACCGGACTAGCGGGATTAGAGACCCAGTACTTC.

Points on this clone: The junction departs from germline at one end; a sequencing error may be responsible. This chain connects TRBV27 to TRBJ1-1; no clear D. Germline CDR1 reads MNHEY; CDR2 reads SMNVEV (reference sequence). This CDR3 contains 14 residues. Written as DNA, the CDR3 is TGTGCCAGCAGTCGAAAGGTGATGAACACTGAAGCTTTATTT. Translated: CASSRKVMNTEALF.